Listed below are T cell receptor beta chains from one sample, sequenced in a study of human T cells and chemical hapten exposure. TCRdb passed the RACE reads through MiXCR, listing each CDR3 protein once. Here the sample spans a few hundred thousand distinct CDR3 sequences, 5.5% being singletons. This sample comprised whole blood, obtained in connection with sensitization to the hapten diphenylcyclopropenone (DPC). The receptors come from a woman younger than 30 with alopecia areata. Some clones in this sample may be carry-over from other donors' samples. The CDR3 runs from the conserved cysteine through the conserved F or W. Only part of the rows carry a size: once, few, many, or a class if the clone is expanded.

>-|TRBV29-1
CSVSTLAKNIQYF
>-|TRBV5-6
CASQRRSYNSPLHF
>many|TRBV3-1
CASSQVAGVEQFF
>few|TRBV3-1
CASSPAWGEQFF
>many|TRBV3-1
CASSQPDRMQPQHF
>many|TRBV6-4
CASSDSSGGANEQFF
>many|TRBV9
CASSRGGAGNQPQHF
>-|TRBV5-6
CASTEDGYEQYF
>many|TRBV4-3
CASSPGGFLADTQYF
>-|TRBV7-2
CASSRRREDRSKNIQYF
>many|TRBV19
CASSTTGVGNQPQHF
>many|TRBV9
CASSPDTSTEQFF
>-|TRBV12-3/TRBV12-4
CASSEVGTANSPLHF
>few|TRBV7-6
CASSRTSQTEQYF
>many|TRBV28
CASSLLGEPQHF
>few|TRBV4-2
CASSQGYREGTEAFF
>few|TRBV12-3/TRBV12-4
CASSWPDSKSINYGYTF
>few|TRBV12-3/TRBV12-4
CASSRTGGWSTDTQYF
>few|TRBV4-1
CASSQGGAAYNSPLHF
>-|TRBV18
CASSATENQPQHF
>few|TRBV27
CASSAGQAVTGELFF
>few|TRBV27
CAIGTPSTDTQYF
>many|TRBV29-1
CSVPDLGASTDTQYF
>-|TRBV5-5
CASSLVGSGGVDTQYF
>few|TRBV5-4
CASSWDRGRAYYGYTF
>many|TRBV5-1
CASSLGTSFGADTQYF
>many|TRBV7-9
CASSLETPTYGYTF